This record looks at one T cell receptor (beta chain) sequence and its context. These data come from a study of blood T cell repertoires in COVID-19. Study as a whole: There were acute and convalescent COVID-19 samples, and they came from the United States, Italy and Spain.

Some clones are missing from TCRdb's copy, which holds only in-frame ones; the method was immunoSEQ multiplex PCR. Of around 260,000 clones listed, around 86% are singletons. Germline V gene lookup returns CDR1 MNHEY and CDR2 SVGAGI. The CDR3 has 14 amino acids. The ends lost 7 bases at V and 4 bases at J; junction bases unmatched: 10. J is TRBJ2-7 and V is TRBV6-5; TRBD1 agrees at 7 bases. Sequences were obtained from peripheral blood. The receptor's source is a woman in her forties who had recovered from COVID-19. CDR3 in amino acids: CASILDRAFYEQYF. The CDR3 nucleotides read TGTGCCAGCATCCTAGACAGGGCTTTTTACGAGCAGTACTTC.